The T cell receptor (beta chain) described here comes from a study of glioma-infiltrating T cells. On this clonotype itself: Its antigen is undetermined.

Study conclusions and caveats: Non-neoplastic patients had below-expected tissue-blood divergence, while all gliomas exceeded expectation. Only very few CDR3 sequences appeared in both tissue and blood.

Germline V gene data show CDR1 as SGHDN and CDR2 as FVKESK. Trimming pared 0 bases from V and 7 bases from J, leaving 21 bases between. This CDR3 has 18 amino acids. Using RNA template, CDR3s of TCR alpha and beta were amplified with iRepertoire arm-PCR. For one-step reverse transcription and amplification, roughly 95-400 ng of tissue mRNA or PBMC total RNA was used. One entry per CDR3 protein results from TCRdb running MiXCR on the multiplex PCR reads. This sample has about 130,000 distinct CDR3 sequences, with 24% found just once. The V call is TRBV14, the J call TRBJ2-2, with a possible D match to TRBD1 (5 bases). Sequencing input: glioma tissue, nonneoplastic brain tissue, or PBMCs (not recorded which). The sequence came from a human donor with low-grade glioma or glioblastoma, undergoing nonglioma brain surgery, or in good health (not recorded which). CDR3 coding DNA: TGTGCCAGCAGCCAAGATCAAGACAAACAGGCCGCTGGCGGGGAGCTGTTTTTT. The encoded protein is CASSQDQDKQAAGGELFF.